The 19 T cell receptor beta chains presented below share a single source sample, sequenced in a study of blood T cell repertoires in COVID-19. Profiling relied on immunoSEQ multiplex PCR, and the TCRdb table lists in-frame clones only, not all of them. Among some 130,000 clones, about 89% were seen once, and the ten largest hold approximately 4.3%. The source material was peripheral blood. These receptors were collected from a man aged 55 to 70 with COVID-19, enrolled during active disease.

A note on this clone: The same CDR3 is also encoded by other DNA sequences in this sample. This chain links TRBV6-2 or TRBV6-3 with TRBJ2-2; 12 bases are a match to TRBD2. CDR1 and CDR2 (germline): MNHEY, SVGEGT. The V and J ends lost 9 bases and 4 bases, in that order; junction bases with no gene match: 15. There are 18 residues in the CDR3. The CDR3 loop is CASSTSSGGAAGTGELFF. CDR3 DNA sequence: TGTGCCAGTAGTACGTCTAGCGGGGGGGCCGCTGGCACCGGGGAGCTGTTTTTT.

This rearrangement joins TRBV29-1 to TRBJ1-2, with TRBD1 identical over 9 bases. V shed 3 bases and J 3 bases; nucleotides not matched to a gene: 8. CDR1 is SQVTM, CDR2 ANQGSEA, per germline. The CDR3 runs 15 residues. This CDR3 reads CSVDLNRGPYYGYTF. CDR3 sequence (DNA): TGCAGCGTTGACCTGAACAGGGGGCCATACTATGGCTACACCTTC.

The gene calls are TRBV3-1 (or the pseudogene TRBV3-2) and TRBJ2-2; 10 bases line up with TRBD2. V lost 7 bases to trimming and J lost 2 bases; unmatched junction nucleotides: 16. CDR3 length equals 19 residues. CDR1 is LGHDT, CDR2 YNNKEL, per germline (reference sequence). CDR3 amino acids: CASTKSPLAGAVNTGELFF. The DNA of the CDR3 is TGTGCCAGCACTAAGTCCCCCCTAGCGGGGGCCGTAAACACCGGGGAGCTGTTTTTT.

This chain links TRBV5-1 with TRBJ2-5, with D possibly matching TRBD1 (7 bases). This CDR3 region has 16 residues. The germline CDR1 and CDR2 sequences are SGHRS and YFSETQ. Deletions cut 2 bases from V and 5 bases from J, with 19 bases between. CDR3 nucleotides: TGCGCCAGCAGCTTAACCGGGGGACAGATTGTGGAGACCCAGTACTTC. Translation gives CASSLTGGQIVETQYF.

The chain uses TRBV5-1 and TRBJ1-4; 7 bases are shared with TRBD1. The CDR3 length is 15 residues. Trimming took 4 bases from V and 5 from J; bases not matched to a gene: 8. Looked up from germline, CDR1 is SGHRS and CDR2 is YFSETQ. The CDR3 protein is CASSGRDSLNEKLFF. CDR3 in DNA: TGCGCCAGCAGCGGCCGGGACAGTCTCAATGAAAAACTGTTTTTT.

The rearrangement links TRBV7-2 to TRBJ2-3, with 9 bases fitting TRBD2. There are 17 residues in the CDR3. V dropped 1 base and J dropped 5; count of bases not matched to a gene: 10. Germline V gene sequence: CDR1 SGHTA, CDR2 FQGNSA. This chain's CDR3 is CASSLVGGGARGDTQYF. CDR3 sequence (DNA): TGTGCCAGCAGCTTAGTTGGCGGGGGGGCCAGGGGAGATACGCAGTATTTT.

V is TRBV27 and J is TRBJ2-3; TRBD1 matches 9 bases. The CDR3 has 14 amino acids. The V segment lost 5 bases and the J segment 2 bases; nucleotides outside the gene matches: 2. From germline, CDR1 is MNHEY and CDR2 SMNVEV (reference sequence). In DNA form, the CDR3 reads TGTGCCAGCAGTCGGGACAGGGCCACAGATACGCAGTATTTT. The encoded protein is CASSRDRATDTQYF.

The chain links TRBV19 to TRBJ2-7; TRBD1 aligns across 9 bases. The CDR3 covers 15 residues. Germline assignment: CDR1 LNHDA and CDR2 SQIVND (reference sequence). The V segment lost 5 bases and the J segment 6 bases; nucleotides outside the gene matches: 11. The CDR3, as DNA: TGTGCCAGTAGTGACAGGACAGGGGCGAAGGGCGAGCAGTACTTC. This encodes CASSDRTGAKGEQYF.

J is TRBJ2-1 and V is TRBV6-5; TRBD2 agrees at 13 bases. The CDR3 totals 14 residues. V trimming: 7 bases; J trimming: 6 bases; junction bases outside the gene matches: 3. CDR1 MNHEY and CDR2 SVGAGI come from the germline V gene. The CDR3 coding sequence is TGTGCCAGCACCTGGACTAGCGGGGGCAATGAGCAGTTCTTC. Translating gives CASTWTSGGNEQFF.

This chain links TRBV3-1 (or the pseudogene TRBV3-2) with TRBJ2-3; possible D gene TRBD2, 7 bases. The CDR3 runs 17 residues. The V gene lost 0 bases and the J gene lost 3 bases, with 16 bases spanning the gap. Looked up from germline, CDR1 is LGHDT and CDR2 is YNNKEL (reference sequence). The CDR3 loop reads CASSQDAGARGTDTQYF. Here the CDR3 DNA reads TGTGCCAGCAGCCAAGATGCGGGGGCCCGGGGGACAGATACGCAGTATTTT.

V and J are TRBV14 and TRBJ1-3, with a tentative D call TRBD1 (5 bases). The V gene's germline CDR1 is SGHDN and CDR2 FVKESK. The CDR3 is 16 amino acids. With 3 bases removed from V and 0 bases from J, the gap between germline ends came to 12 bases. The chain's CDR3 is CASSHLRQSSGNTIYF. The DNA of the CDR3 is TGTGCCAGCAGCCACCTCCGACAGTCCTCTGGAAACACCATATATTTT.

This clone was picked up many times. The V gene is TRBV21-1, the J gene TRBJ1-5. TRBV21-1 is noted as a pseudogene. The CDR3 is 15 residues long. The CDR3 DNA follows: TGTGCCAGCAGCAAAGAGGAGTTCAGCAATCAGCCCCAGCATTTT. It encodes CASSKEEFSNQPQHF.

The chain links TRBV6-5 to TRBJ2-5, with 9 bases lining up with TRBD2. The V gene end was trimmed by 4 bases and the J gene end by 1 base; junction bases not matched to a gene: 7. The length of the CDR3 is 16 residues. The germline V gene encodes CDR1 MNHEY and CDR2 SVGAGI. Written as DNA, the CDR3 is TGTGCCAGCAGTTTTAGCGGGGGCCCCCCCCAAGAGACCCAGTACTTC. This encodes CASSFSGGPPQETQYF.

This sequence joins TRBV19 and TRBJ1-2; D is uncertain. The CDR3 loop spans 13 amino acids. V lost 5 bases, J lost 4 bases, and 11 bases lay in between. Germline CDR1 LNHDA, CDR2 SQIVND (reference sequence). The CDR3 bases are TGTGCCAGTAGTTTGAAGGGAGCCTATGGCTACACCTTC. Residues: CASSLKGAYGYTF.

The DNA for the CDR3 is TGTGCTAGTGGTATTTACCGGGACAAGGGAGCTTTCTTT. This gives the protein CASGIYRDKGAFF. The rearrangement uses TRBV12-5 and TRBJ1-1; D possibly corresponds to TRBD1 (6 bases). Deletions cut 5 bases from V and 10 bases from J, with 17 bases between. The CDR3 loop spans 13 amino acids. Looked up from germline, CDR1 is LGHNT and CDR2 is FRNRAP.

The V call is TRBV6-2 or TRBV6-3, the J call TRBJ2-3, with D maybe TRBD1 (5 bases). The CDR3 has 15 amino acids. Germline-derived CDR1 and CDR2 are MNHEY and SVGEGT. Trimming took 6 bases from V and 0 from J, leaving 13 bases between them. Here the CDR3 reads CASSPQEPSTDTQYF. The CDR3 DNA is TGTGCCAGCAGCCCACAGGAGCCTAGCACAGATACGCAGTATTTT.

The V gene is TRBV5-4, the J gene TRBJ2-7; TRBD1 aligns across 9 bases. With 5 bases clipped from V and 1 base from J, the junction kept 7 bases outside the gene matches. In germline, CDR1 is SGHNT, CDR2 YYREEE (reference sequence). The CDR3 has 15 residues. CDR3 region: CASSQSGTGSYEQYF. CDR3 DNA sequence: TGTGCCAGCAGTCAATCAGGGACAGGGTCCTACGAGCAGTACTTC. The whole variable domain, remainder taken from reference TRBV5-4 and TRBJ2-7, is ETGVTQSPTHLIKTRGQQVTLRCSSQSGHNTVSWYQQALGQGPQFIFQYYREEENGRGNFPPRFSGLQFPNYSSELNVNALELDDSALYLCASSQSGTGSYEQYFGPGTRLTVT.

The genes are TRBV27 and TRBJ2-7, with TRBD2 matching over 7 bases. Germline CDR1 is MNHEY and CDR2 is SMNVEV (reference sequence). V dropped 5 bases and J dropped 2; count of bases not matched to a gene: 9. The CDR3 sequence is 15 residues long. CDR3 protein: CASSLTPGGAYEQYF. DNA for the CDR3: TGTGCCAGCAGTCTAACCCCGGGAGGAGCCTACGAGCAGTACTTC.

The chain uses TRBV11-1 and TRBJ1-1; D might be TRBD1 (6 bases). Germline V gene sequence: CDR1 SGHAT, CDR2 FQDESV (reference sequence). There are 14 residues in the CDR3. The V gene lost 5 bases and the J gene lost 1 base, with 11 bases spanning the gap. The CDR3 DNA reads TGTGCCAGCAGCCGGGGACACAAGAACACTGAAGCTTTCTTT. Translation gives CASSRGHKNTEAFF.